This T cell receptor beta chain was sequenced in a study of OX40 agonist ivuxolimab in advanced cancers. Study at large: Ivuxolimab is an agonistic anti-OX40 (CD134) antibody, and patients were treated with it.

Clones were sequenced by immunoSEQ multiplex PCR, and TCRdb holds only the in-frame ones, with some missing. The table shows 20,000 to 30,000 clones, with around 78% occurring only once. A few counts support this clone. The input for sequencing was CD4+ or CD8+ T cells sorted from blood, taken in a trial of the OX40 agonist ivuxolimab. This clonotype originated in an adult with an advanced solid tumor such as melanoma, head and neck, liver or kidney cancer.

The CDR3 bases are TGTGCCAGCACCTGGCCACAGGGCGGCACCGGGGAGCTGTTTTTT. As protein: CASTWPQGGTGELFF. The gene calls are TRBV11-1 and TRBJ2-2; the D gene is possibly TRBD1 (6 bases). The CDR3 is 15 residues long. Germline CDR1 reads SGHAT; CDR2 reads FQDESV (reference sequence). Trimming cost V 7 bases and J 4 bases, with 16 bases left between them.